The 17 T cell receptor beta chains below were found in one sample sequenced in a study of blood T cell repertoires in COVID-19. Libraries were prepared by immunoSEQ multiplex PCR; TCRdb keeps only in-frame clonotypes and omits some of them. The data show roughly 190,000 clones, 75% to 90% seen once. Sequencing was performed on peripheral blood. These receptors were obtained from a woman aged 55-69 years with acute or convalescent COVID-19.

This clone was picked up one time. The V call is TRBV15, the J call TRBJ1-6, with D uncertain. V was cut by 8 bases and J by 5 bases, with 7 bases left in between. The CDR3 contains 12 residues. Germline V lookup: CDR1 LNHNV, CDR2 YYDKDF (reference sequence). Written as DNA, the CDR3 is TGTGCCACCGCCCGGGATAATTCACCCCTCCACTTT. It translates to CATARDNSPLHF.

The chain employs TRBV4-2 and TRBJ2-6, with 7 bases matching TRBD1. This CDR3 is 15 amino acids long. V gave up 1 base and J gave up 6 bases; unmatched junction bases: 3. Germline CDR1 reads LGHNA; CDR2 reads YNFKEQ. The CDR3 reads CASSQGQGEANVLTF. CDR3 in DNA: TGTGCCAGCAGCCAAGGGCAGGGGGAGGCCAACGTCCTGACTTTC.

This chain connects TRBV4-2 to TRBJ2-4; 12 bases are a match to TRBD2. This CDR3 comprises 17 residues. The J segment lost 5 bases and the V segment lost 3 bases, leaving 8 bases of the junction unmatched. Germline CDR1 is LGHNA and CDR2 is YNFKEQ. The CDR3 sequence is CASSHTSGRRGENIQYF. CDR3 DNA: TGTGCCAGCAGCCACACTAGCGGGAGGAGAGGGGAAAACATTCAGTACTTC.

The chain employs TRBV29-1 and TRBJ1-2, with no clear D. CDR3 length: 13 residues. The V end was cut by 6 bases, the J end by 0 bases, with 11 bases between. Germline CDR1 SQVTM, CDR2 ANQGSEA. In DNA form, the CDR3 reads TGCAGCGTGCCGACACCCACTAACTATGGCTACACCTTC. It translates to CSVPTPTNYGYTF.

V gene TRBV6-6 combines with J gene TRBJ2-1; TRBD2 might be the D (5 bases). V lost 6 bases, J lost 7 bases, and 16 bases lay in between. This CDR3 spans 14 amino acids. Germline loops: CDR1 MNHNY, CDR2 SVGAGI (reference sequence). CDR3 amino acids: CASSSPTGWNEQFF. The CDR3 DNA reads as TGTGCCAGCAGCTCGCCGACGGGATGGAATGAGCAGTTCTTC.

The rearrangement joins TRBV11-2 to TRBJ2-7, with TRBD1 as a possible D gene (6 bases). The CDR3 covers 13 residues. The germline CDR1 and CDR2 sequences are SGHAT and FQNNGV. Trimming stripped 3 bases from V and 3 bases from J, with 9 bases between. The CDR3 here is CASSFTQGYEQYV. The CDR3 coding sequence is TGTGCCAGCAGCTTCACACAGGGCTACGAGCAGTACGTC.

The chain recombines TRBV18 with TRBJ2-1; 11 bases line up with TRBD1. Trimming at V came to 4 bases and at J to 6 bases, leaving 2 bases not matched to a gene. The CDR3 totals 14 residues. Germline values: CDR1 KGHSH, CDR2 LQKENI. The CDR3 DNA reads TGTGCCAGCTCACTAGGGACAGGGGGCAATGAGCAGTTCTTC. Protein product: CASSLGTGGNEQFF.

J is TRBJ1-2 and V is TRBV28; 9 nucleotides agree with TRBD1. Trimming took 8 bases from V and 4 from J; bases not matched to a gene: 2. CDR3 length equals 12 residues. Germline V CDR1 and CDR2: MDHEN, SYDVKM. The CDR3 region has the DNA TGTGCCAGCGCGACAGGGGGCTATGGCTACACCTTC. This translates into CASATGGYGYTF.

The chain is built from TRBV4-2 and TRBJ1-6; unclear D gene. The germline gives CDR1 LGHNA, CDR2 YNFKEQ. The CDR3 runs to 16 residues. Trimming took 0 bases from V and 4 from J, leaving 10 bases between them. DNA of the CDR3: TGTGCCAGCAGCCAAGATGCGGGCAGTTATAATTCACCCCTCCACTTT. Its translation: CASSQDAGSYNSPLHF.

On this clone: The identical CDR3 is also encoded by other nucleotide sequences in the sample. The chain combines TRBV19 with TRBJ2-1; 7 nucleotides align to TRBD2. There are 12 residues in the CDR3. Germline loops: CDR1 LNHDA, CDR2 SQIVND (reference sequence). Trimming removed 5 bases from V and 7 bases from J; junction bases left unmatched: 2. The CDR3 coding sequence is TGTGCCAGTAGTTCAGCGGGGAATGAGCAGTTCTTC. Translating gives CASSSAGNEQFF.

This sequence joins TRBV18 and TRBJ2-1; 9 positions agree with TRBD2. Per germline, CDR1 KGHSH and CDR2 LQKENI. The CDR3 runs 18 residues. Trimming at V came to 0 bases and at J to 4 bases, leaving 10 bases not matched to a gene. CDR3 DNA sequence: TGTGCCAGCTCACCACCGGCGGCGGGAGGGCCTGGGTACAATGAGCAGTTCTTC. It specifies CASSPPAAGGPGYNEQFF. Full variable domain (missing parts from reference TRBV18 and TRBJ2-1): NAGVMQNPRHLVRRRGQEARLRCSPMKGHSHVYWYRQLPEEGLKFMVYLQKENIIDESGMPKERFSAEFPKEGPSILRIQQVVRGDSAAYFCASSPPAAGGPGYNEQFFGPGTRLTVL.

This rearrangement joins TRBV7-2 to TRBJ2-5; TRBD2 aligns across 7 bases. CDR1 SGHTA and CDR2 FQGNSA come from the germline V gene. This CDR3 is 13 amino acids long. Losses at the gene ends were 3 bases for V and 4 bases for J; bases not matched to a gene: 2. DNA for the CDR3: TGTGCCAGCAGCTTTCCGGGGGGAGAGACCCAGTACTTC. Protein sequence: CASSFPGGETQYF.

This clone has more than one count but fewer than ten. This rearrangement joins TRBV6-1 to TRBJ1-6; no reliable D call. Germline assignment: CDR1 MNHNS and CDR2 SASEGT. The CDR3 spans 15 residues. V shed 1 base and J shed 7 bases, with 11 bases lying between them. The CDR3 spells CASSEDGYGNSPLHF. The CDR3 DNA is TGTGCCAGCAGTGAAGACGGGTACGGGAATTCACCCCTCCACTTT.

The chain carries TRBV12-5 and TRBJ2-2, with 8 bases that match TRBD1. This CDR3 region has 15 residues. Per the germline V gene, CDR1 is LGHNT and CDR2 is FRNRAP. V lost 5 bases, J lost 4 bases, and 6 bases stayed unmatched. The CDR3 is CASGERQGSTGELFF. For the CDR3, the DNA is TGTGCTAGTGGTGAACGACAGGGGAGCACCGGGGAGCTGTTTTTT.

This clone was found a few times. The genes are TRBV7-2 and TRBJ1-4, with 7 bases fitting TRBD1. The germline V gene encodes CDR1 SGHTA and CDR2 FQGNSA. The CDR3 totals 14 residues. Trimming removed 4 bases from V and 4 bases from J; junction bases left unmatched: 3. The CDR3 DNA reads TGTGCCAGCAGCTGGGCAGGGGGTAATGAAAAACTGTTTTTT. Protein product: CASSWAGGNEKLFF.

The chain couples TRBV3-1 (or the pseudogene TRBV3-2) to TRBJ2-3, with D perhaps TRBD1 (6 bases). Trimming cost V 5 bases and J 1 base, with 10 bases left between them. Germline CDR1 and CDR2: LGHDT and YNNKEL (reference sequence). The CDR3 spans 14 residues. CDR3 residues: CASSTRTGTDTQYF. CDR3 sequence (DNA): TGTGCCAGCAGCACTCGGACAGGCACAGATACGCAGTATTTT.

This chain joins TRBV7-9 and TRBJ2-2; 8 bases are a match to TRBD1. Germline V gene sequence: CDR1 SEHNR, CDR2 FQNEAQ (reference sequence). The ends lost 5 bases at V and 9 bases at J; junction bases unmatched: 14. The CDR3 length is 16 residues. The CDR3 here is CASSPDRGGVERELFF. The CDR3 region has the DNA TGTGCCAGCAGCCCAGACAGGGGCGGGGTGGAGCGGGAGCTGTTTTTT. Together with reference TRBV7-9 and TRBJ2-2, the CDR3 gives the full variable domain: DTGVSQNPRHKITKRGQNVTFRCDPISEHNRLYWYRQTLGQGPEFLTYFQNEAQLEKSRLLSDRFSAERPKGSFSTLEIQRTEQGDSAMYLCASSPDRGGVERELFFGEGSRLTVL.